A single sample is the source of the 29 T cell receptor beta chains below, sequenced in a study of PD-1 blockade in classical Hodgkin lymphoma. Sequencing was performed with immunoSEQ multiplex PCR; in TCRdb, only in-frame clones are kept and a portion is missing. The sample consists of some 100,000 clones, 90% to 95% of them appearing once. This sample's time point: cycle 4 day 1 (C4D1), after 5 to 7 weeks of nivolumab. With no exception, relapse followed autologous stem cell transplantation in all patients, and brentuximab vedotin exposure varied. The starting material was peripheral blood mononuclear cells (PBMCs), obtained before the fourth cycle of nivolumab. The origin of the receptors is a human donor with classical Hodgkin lymphoma.

The chain joins TRBV19 to TRBJ2-1; D gene ambiguous. The ends were cut back, 3 bases at V and 7 bases at J, with 10 bases in the middle. The CDR3 has 13 amino acids. Per germline, CDR1 LNHDA and CDR2 SQIVND (reference sequence). CDR3 region: CASSITPRNEQFF. The CDR3, as DNA: TGTGCCAGTAGTATCACCCCGAGAAATGAGCAGTTCTTC.

The rearrangement uses TRBV7-9 and TRBJ1-1; D not certain. Germline CDR1 reads SEHNR; CDR2 reads FQNEAQ (reference sequence). The CDR3 consists of 15 residues. Trimming left V 0 bases short and J 0 bases short, with 8 bases between. The CDR3 DNA is TGTGCCAGCAGCTTAGCTGACGGTATGAACACTGAAGCTTTCTTT. This translates into CASSLADGMNTEAFF.

V is TRBV30 and J is TRBJ2-1; 7 bases map to TRBD2. Germline V gene lookup returns CDR1 GTSNPN and CDR2 SVGIG (reference sequence). Unmatched junction bases numbered 3, after V lost 1 base and J lost 9 bases. This CDR3 has 12 residues. The CDR3, as DNA: TGTGCCTGGAGTGCTCCGGGGGGTGAGCAGTTCTTC. Amino acids: CAWSAPGGEQFF.

The chain joins TRBV30 to TRBJ1-6, with D perhaps matching TRBD1 (5 bases). Germline V gene sequence: CDR1 GTSNPN, CDR2 SVGIG (reference sequence). The V end was cut by 4 bases, the J end by 6 bases, with 25 bases between. This CDR3 is 18 amino acids long. CDR3 nucleotides: TGTGCCTGGACCAGACCGGGACTCCCTTACGATCGTAATTCACCCCTCCACTTT. Translated: CAWTRPGLPYDRNSPLHF.

The V and J genes are TRBV19 and TRBJ2-5, with 7 positions matching TRBD1. Germline CDR1 LNHDA, CDR2 SQIVND (reference sequence). There are 18 residues in the CDR3. V lost 5 bases to trimming and J lost 2 bases; unmatched junction nucleotides: 17. The CDR3 nucleotides read TGTGCCAGTAGTGATCCTAGCCTCCGGACAGGACCGCAAGAGACCCAGTACTTC. It translates to CASSDPSLRTGPQETQYF.

A single count supports this clone. The genes are TRBV27 and TRBJ2-7; D may be TRBD1 (6 bases). CDR3 length: 13 amino acids. Germline V gene sequence: CDR1 MNHEY, CDR2 SMNVEV (reference sequence). V was trimmed by 5 bases and J by 2 bases, leaving 10 bases between them. CDR3 DNA sequence: TGTGCCAGCAGTCAGGGACACCCCTACGAGCAGTACTTC. Translated, it gives CASSQGHPYEQYF.

The chain carries TRBV19 and TRBJ2-2, with TRBD2 matching 11 bases. Germline V gene lookup returns CDR1 LNHDA and CDR2 SQIVND (reference sequence). The V segment lost 10 bases and the J segment 6 bases; nucleotides outside the gene matches: 10. This CDR3 spans 15 amino acids. The CDR3 coding sequence is TGTGCCACCTCCCTGACTAGCGGGATTTCCGGGGAGCTGTTTTTT. This translates into CATSLTSGISGELFF.

DNA of the CDR3: TGTGCCAGTTCTGACAGGGCTGGGGCCAACGTCCTGACTTTC. It is translated as CASSDRAGANVLTF. The V call is TRBV2, the J call TRBJ2-6; 7 nucleotides agree with TRBD1. The CDR3 is made up of 14 amino acids. Germline V gives CDR1 SNHLY, CDR2 FYNNEI. After removal of 9 bases from V and 2 bases from J, the junction contained 4 bases not matched to a gene.

The genes are TRBV29-1 and TRBJ2-5, with 9 nucleotides matching TRBD1. Germline lookup yields CDR1 SQVTM and CDR2 ANQGSEA. The CDR3 totals 14 residues. The ends lost 6 bases at V and 4 bases at J; junction bases unmatched: 9. DNA of the CDR3: TGCAGCGTGACCGGACAGGGGTTTGGAGAGACCCAGTACTTC. Protein sequence: CSVTGQGFGETQYF.

CDR3 coding DNA: TGTGCCAGCAGCCAAGATGCCAGGATCAATGAAAAACTGTTTTTT. Translation gives CASSQDARINEKLFF. The rearrangement uses TRBV14 and TRBJ1-4; no clear D gene. Germline-derived CDR1 and CDR2 are SGHDN and FVKESK. The length of the CDR3 is 15 residues. The germline V and J ends were trimmed by 0 bases and 5 bases, with 10 bases remaining between them.

This clone was observed a handful of times. The chain uses TRBV4-1 and TRBJ1-1; TRBD1 might be the D (5 bases). The V gene's germline CDR1 is MGHRA and CDR2 YSYEKL. The CDR3 is 18 residues long. Trimming pared 1 base from V and 1 base from J, leaving 19 bases between. The CDR3 region is CASSQGLWQGVGNTEAFF. The CDR3 DNA sequence: TGCGCCAGCAGCCAAGGTTTGTGGCAGGGAGTAGGGAACACTGAAGCTTTCTTT.

V is TRBV19 and J is TRBJ2-3, with 10 bases aligning to TRBD1. Germline trimming cut 4 bases from V and 3 bases from J; bases unmatched to any gene: 19. Germline V gene lookup returns CDR1 LNHDA and CDR2 SQIVND (reference sequence). CDR3 size: 20 residues. The CDR3 nucleotides are TGTGCCAGTAGTACTTGGACAGGGGGTCTCCTTCACCCTCTAACAGATACGCAGTATTTT. Translated: CASSTWTGGLLHPLTDTQYF.

This clone has only a few counts. The chain has TRBV4-1 and TRBJ1-1; D unclear. Trimming pared 0 bases from V and 0 bases from J, leaving 5 bases between. The CDR3 contains 14 residues. From germline, CDR1 is MGHRA and CDR2 YSYEKL. In DNA, the CDR3 is TGCGCCAGCAGCCAAGATTACCTGAACACTGAAGCTTTCTTT. The encoded protein is CASSQDYLNTEAFF.

The chain employs TRBV2 and TRBJ2-7; no reliable D call. This CDR3 has 15 amino acids. Between the trimmed V and J ends, which lost 6 bases and 0 bases, there was a span of 15 bases. Germline V CDR1 and CDR2: SNHLY, FYNNEI. The CDR3 DNA follows: TGTGCCAGCAGCACCCCCTTCCCGAGCTCCTACGAGCAGTACTTC. It yields the protein CASSTPFPSSYEQYF.

This clone was seen once. The CDR3 protein is CASSLADSYEQYF. DNA of the CDR3: TGTGCCAGCAGCTTAGCGGATTCCTACGAGCAGTACTTC. V and J are TRBV7-7 and TRBJ2-7; unclear D gene. The V end was cut by 0 bases, the J end by 1 base, with 4 bases between. The CDR3 totals 13 residues. CDR1 and CDR2 (germline): SSHAT, FNYEAQ (reference sequence).

This clone was observed a single time. The J gene is TRBJ2-3, the V gene TRBV19; TRBD1 matches 9 bases. This CDR3 has 18 residues. Germline V gene data show CDR1 as LNHDA and CDR2 as SQIVND (reference sequence). Trimming cost V 1 base and J 4 bases; bases outside gene matches: 12. CDR3 nucleotides: TGTGCCAGTAGTATAGCTCTGGGAGCGGGACAGGGTGCAGATACGCAGTATTTT. Amino acids: CASSIALGAGQGADTQYF.

The J gene is TRBJ1-2, the V gene TRBV27, with 9 bases matching TRBD1. Trimming removed 6 bases from V and 7 bases from J; junction bases left unmatched: 15. CDR1 is MNHEY, CDR2 SMNVEV, per germline (reference sequence). This CDR3 is 16 amino acids long. The CDR3 protein is CASRRLGQGYEGGYTF. DNA for the CDR3: TGTGCCAGCAGGCGACTGGGACAGGGTTATGAGGGTGGCTACACCTTC.

V gene TRBV6-1 combines with J gene TRBJ2-2; D possibly corresponds to TRBD1 (6 bases). From germline, CDR1 is MNHNS and CDR2 SASEGT. V was trimmed by 6 bases and J by 6 bases, leaving 14 bases between them. This CDR3 has 14 amino acids. The CDR3 region is CASRTGLRAGELFF. The CDR3 region has the DNA TGTGCCAGCAGAACAGGGTTGCGGGCCGGGGAGCTGTTTTTT.

The chain links TRBV5-1 to TRBJ2-7; 8 bases map to TRBD2. The trim removed 4 bases at V and 2 bases at J, leaving 5 bases unmatched. The CDR3 spans 14 residues. The V gene's germline CDR1 is SGHRS and CDR2 YFSETQ. The CDR3 nucleotides read TGCGCCAGCAGCAGTAGCGGGACCACCTACGAGCAGTACTTC. Translating gives CASSSSGTTYEQYF.

This chain connects TRBV7-6 to TRBJ2-7; D unresolved. Per the germline V gene, CDR1 is SGHVS and CDR2 is FNYEAQ. Trimming stripped 1 base from V and 6 bases from J, with 7 bases between. This CDR3 comprises 12 residues. CDR3 amino acids: CASSLGESEQYF. The CDR3, as DNA: TGTGCCAGCAGCTTAGGTGAATCCGAGCAGTACTTC.

The rearrangement links TRBV28 to TRBJ2-7; D is unresolved. This CDR3 has 13 amino acids. In germline, CDR1 is MDHEN, CDR2 SYDVKM. Trimming pared 3 bases from V and 2 bases from J, leaving 8 bases between. This CDR3 is CASSLGSPYEQYF. CDR3 DNA: TGTGCCAGCAGTTTGGGCAGCCCCTACGAGCAGTACTTC.

The gene calls are TRBV5-5 and TRBJ1-1; D not certain. The germline gives CDR1 SGHKS, CDR2 YYEKEE (reference sequence). The CDR3 consists of 14 residues. The V and J ends lost 1 base and 0 bases respectively, with 7 bases between them. CDR3 nucleotides: TGTGCCAGCAGCTTGTATCCGGTGAACACTGAAGCTTTCTTT. As protein: CASSLYPVNTEAFF.

The rearrangement uses TRBV27 and TRBJ2-7; D is possibly TRBD1 or TRBD2 (6 bases each). The CDR3 extends over 14 amino acids. CDR1 and CDR2 from the germline V gene are MNHEY and SMNVEV (reference sequence). The germline V and J ends were trimmed by 3 bases and 5 bases, with 14 bases remaining between them. CDR3 loop: CASSLGHRRDEQYF. The CDR3 DNA follows: TGTGCCAGCAGTTTGGGACATAGGAGGGACGAGCAGTACTTC.

Here the CDR3 DNA reads TGCGCCAGCAGCTTGGACTGGGGTCTCGAAGGGGAGCAGTTCTTC. This encodes CASSLDWGLEGEQFF. This rearrangement joins TRBV5-1 to TRBJ2-1; D gene unclear. The V gene's germline CDR1 is SGHRS and CDR2 YFSETQ. The V end lost 0 bases, the J end lost 10 bases, and 17 bases lay between the germline ends. The length of the CDR3 is 15 residues.

The chain links TRBV28 to TRBJ1-1; no clear D gene. The ends were cut back, 6 bases at V and 2 bases at J, with 19 bases in the middle. Per the germline V gene, CDR1 is MDHEN and CDR2 is SYDVKM. The CDR3 runs 16 residues. The CDR3 nucleotides are TGTGCCAGCAGCCTCGCAGGTGGACGGTATAACACTGAAGCTTTCTTT. Translated: CASSLAGGRYNTEAFF.

The chain couples TRBV10-3 to TRBJ2-1; TRBD2 aligns across 13 bases. CDR1 and CDR2 from the germline V gene are ENHRY and SYGVKD. The CDR3 has 16 residues. Trimming at V came to 11 bases and at J to 6 bases, leaving 13 bases not matched to a gene. Here the CDR3 DNA reads TGTGCCTCATTAAGCACTAGCGGGAGGGCGGGCAATGAGCAGTTCTTC. Residues: CASLSTSGRAGNEQFF.

The chain carries TRBV30 and TRBJ1-2, with 7 bases matching TRBD1. Germline V gives CDR1 GTSNPN, CDR2 SVGIG (reference sequence). This CDR3 has 12 amino acids. J lost 4 bases, V lost 5 bases, and 4 bases had no gene match. DNA for the CDR3: TGTGCCTGGGACAGGGAGGCCTATGGCTACACCTTC. The encoded protein is CAWDREAYGYTF.

The chain uses TRBV27 and TRBJ2-5; 13 nucleotides line up with TRBD2. V shed 5 bases, J shed 5 bases, and the junction held 17 bases outside the gene matches. The CDR3 sequence is 19 residues long. The germline V gene encodes CDR1 MNHEY and CDR2 SMNVEV (reference sequence). DNA of the CDR3: TGTGCCAGCAGTCCCCGATCCCGAGGACTAGCGGGAGCTTTTGAGACCCAGTACTTC. It translates to CASSPRSRGLAGAFETQYF.

This chain uses TRBV14 with TRBJ2-7, with a tentative D call TRBD2 (6 bases). V lost 6 bases and J 2 bases, leaving 11 bases between the germline ends. CDR3 length: 13 residues. Germline V gene data show CDR1 as SGHDN and CDR2 as FVKESK. CDR3: CASRGGGTYEQYF. The CDR3 DNA sequence: TGTGCCAGCAGGGGCGGAGGGACCTACGAGCAGTACTTC.